This T cell receptor (beta chain) was identified during a study of T cell responses to AZD1222 COVID-19 vaccine. Study findings and constraints: Unmutated regions of variants are reportedly targeted by nearly half of spike-specific TCRs.

Profiled with immunoSEQ multiplex PCR; TCRdb holds only in-frame clones, not every one. This sample has over 150,000 clones, with just over 85% found just once. CDR1 is LNHDA and CDR2 is SQIVND in the germline V gene (reference sequence). V gave up 7 bases and J gave up 4 bases; unmatched junction bases: 10. The CDR3 length is 15 residues. This clone was seen more than once but under ten times. Its antigen is as yet unknown. The chain combines TRBV19 with TRBJ1-5, with 7 nucleotides matching TRBD1. Source: peripheral blood, taken on day 0 of AZD1222 vaccination. The clonotype originates from an adult in good health. The CDR3 region is CASNNRQGGNQPQHF. DNA of the CDR3: TGTGCCAGTAATAATCGACAGGGCGGTAATCAGCCCCAGCATTTT.